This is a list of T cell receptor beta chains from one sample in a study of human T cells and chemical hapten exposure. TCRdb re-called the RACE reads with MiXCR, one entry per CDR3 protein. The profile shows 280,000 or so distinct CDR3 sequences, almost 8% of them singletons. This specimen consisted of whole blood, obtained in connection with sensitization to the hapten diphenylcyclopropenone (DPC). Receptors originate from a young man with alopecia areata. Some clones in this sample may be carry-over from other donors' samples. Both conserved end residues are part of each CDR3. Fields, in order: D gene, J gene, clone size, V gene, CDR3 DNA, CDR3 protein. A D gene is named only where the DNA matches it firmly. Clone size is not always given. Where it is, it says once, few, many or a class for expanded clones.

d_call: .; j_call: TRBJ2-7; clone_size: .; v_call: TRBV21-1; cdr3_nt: TGTGCCAGCAGCAAAGTTTACTGCAGCTCCTACGAGCAGTACTTC; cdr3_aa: CASSKVYCSSYEQYF
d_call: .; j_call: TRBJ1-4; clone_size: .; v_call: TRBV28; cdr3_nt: TGTGCCAGCAGTGAGGCAGGCAAGACTAATGAAAAACTGTTTTTT; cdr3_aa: CASSEAGKTNEKLFF
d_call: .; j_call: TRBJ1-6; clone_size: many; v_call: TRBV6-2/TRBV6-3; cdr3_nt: TGTGCCAGCAGTTATCTGATGGGTAATTCACCCCTCCACTTT; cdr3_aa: CASSYLMGNSPLHF
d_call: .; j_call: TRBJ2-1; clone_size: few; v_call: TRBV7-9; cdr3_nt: TGTGCCAGCAGCTTAAGAAGGGAGCAGTTCTTC; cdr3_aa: CASSLRREQFF
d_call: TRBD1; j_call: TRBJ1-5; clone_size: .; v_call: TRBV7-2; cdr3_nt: TGTGCCAGCAGCTTCCATCCGGGACAGATCCAGCCCCAGCATTTT; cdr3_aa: CASSFHPGQIQPQHF
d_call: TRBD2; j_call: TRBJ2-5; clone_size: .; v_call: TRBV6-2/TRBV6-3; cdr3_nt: TGTGCCAGCAGTCGTAGCGGGGTGGTGGAGACCCAGTACTTC; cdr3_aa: CASSRSGVVETQYF
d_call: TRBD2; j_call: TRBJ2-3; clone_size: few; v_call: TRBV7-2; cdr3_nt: TGTGCCAGCAGCCCCCTCCCAGCGGGACTAGATACGCAGTATTTT; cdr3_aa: CASSPLPAGLDTQYF
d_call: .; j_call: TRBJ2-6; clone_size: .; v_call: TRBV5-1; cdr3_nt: TGCGCCAGCAGCTTCAGAGAAACTGGGGCCAACGTCCTGACTTTC; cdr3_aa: CASSFRETGANVLTF
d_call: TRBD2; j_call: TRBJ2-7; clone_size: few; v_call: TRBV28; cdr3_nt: TGTGCCAGCTCTAGCGGGGTCTCCTACGAGCAGTACTTC; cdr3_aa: CASSSGVSYEQYF
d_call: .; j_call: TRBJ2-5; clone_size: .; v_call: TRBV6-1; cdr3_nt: TGTGCCAGCAGTCTGGAGACTCCCCCCGGGACCCAGTACTTC; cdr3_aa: CASSLETPPGTQYF
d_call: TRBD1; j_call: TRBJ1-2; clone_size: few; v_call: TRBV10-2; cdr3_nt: TGCGCCAGCACCTTGGACAGGGAGGCGAAAAACTATGGCTACACCTTC; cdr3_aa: CASTLDREAKNYGYTF
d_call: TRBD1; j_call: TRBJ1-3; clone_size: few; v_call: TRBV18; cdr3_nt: TGTGCCAGCTCTCCCGGACAGGCTGACTCTGGAAACACCATATATTTT; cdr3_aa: CASSPGQADSGNTIYF
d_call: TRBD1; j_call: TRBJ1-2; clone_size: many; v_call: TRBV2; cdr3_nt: TGTGCCAGCAGTGACTACAGGGGGCATGGCTACACCTTC; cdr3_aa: CASSDYRGHGYTF
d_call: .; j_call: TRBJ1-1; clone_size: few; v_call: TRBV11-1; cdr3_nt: TGTGCCAGCAGCCCTAACAGGGCAATCAGGTCCCTCGAAGCTTTCTTT; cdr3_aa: CASSPNRAIRSLEAFF
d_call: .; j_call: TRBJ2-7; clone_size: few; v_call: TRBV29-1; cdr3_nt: TGCAGCGTTGAAGATTTGAGCACCTACGAGCAGTACTTC; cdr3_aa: CSVEDLSTYEQYF
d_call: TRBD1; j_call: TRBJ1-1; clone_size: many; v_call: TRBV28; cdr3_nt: TGTGCCAGCAGACGAATGGGGACAGGGAAATTTAACACTGAAGCTTTCTTT; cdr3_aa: CASRRMGTGKFNTEAFF
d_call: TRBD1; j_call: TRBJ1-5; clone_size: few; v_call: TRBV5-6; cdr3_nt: TGTGCCAGCAGCACCTGGGGACAGGGGAGCTATCAGCCCCAGCATTTT; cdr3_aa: CASSTWGQGSYQPQHF
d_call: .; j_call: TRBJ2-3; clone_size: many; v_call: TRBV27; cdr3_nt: TGTGCCAGCAGTTGGTGGCCCCGCACAGATACGCAGTATTTT; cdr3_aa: CASSWWPRTDTQYF
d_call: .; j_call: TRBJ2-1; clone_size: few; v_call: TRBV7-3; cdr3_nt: TGTGCCAGCAGCCAACACCGGGGACAAGGCAATGAGCAGTTCTTC; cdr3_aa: CASSQHRGQGNEQFF
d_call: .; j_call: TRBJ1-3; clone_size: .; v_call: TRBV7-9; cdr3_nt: TGTGCCAGCAGCCCCGATTCCTGGACTGGAAACACCATATATTTT; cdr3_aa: CASSPDSWTGNTIYF
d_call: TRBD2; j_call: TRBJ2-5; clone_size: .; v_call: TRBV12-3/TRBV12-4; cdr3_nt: TGTGCCAGCAGGGAAGCCGCGGGGGTCAAAGAGACCCAGTACTTC; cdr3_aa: CASREAAGVKETQYF
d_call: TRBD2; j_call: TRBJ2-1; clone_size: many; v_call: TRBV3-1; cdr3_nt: TGTGCCAGCAGCCCCCGACTAGCGGGGCGCAATGAGCAGTTCTTC; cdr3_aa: CASSPRLAGRNEQFF
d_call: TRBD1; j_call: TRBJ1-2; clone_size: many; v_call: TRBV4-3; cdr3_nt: TGCGCCAGCAGCCAAGATTTGGACAGGGGCTCGCTTAGTAGTGGCTACACCTTC; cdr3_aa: CASSQDLDRGSLSSGYTF
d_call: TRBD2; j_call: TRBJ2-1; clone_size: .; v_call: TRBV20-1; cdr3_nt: TGCAGTGCTAGTGGGGTAGCGGGGGTTACCTACAATGAGCAGTTCTTC; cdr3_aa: CSASGVAGVTYNEQFF
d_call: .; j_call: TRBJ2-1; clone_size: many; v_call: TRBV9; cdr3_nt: TGTGCCAGCAGCACCGAGAGCGGGACAGCCGCATACAATGAGCAGTTCTTC; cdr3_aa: CASSTESGTAAYNEQFF
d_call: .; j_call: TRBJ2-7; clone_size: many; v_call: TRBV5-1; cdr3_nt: TGCGCCAGCAGCTTACTAGAAGGCGAGCAGTACTTC; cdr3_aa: CASSLLEGEQYF
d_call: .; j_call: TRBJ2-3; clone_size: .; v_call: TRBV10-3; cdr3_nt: TGTGCCATCAGTGAGTCGGTCGTGAACACAGATACGCAGTATTTT; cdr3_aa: CAISESVVNTDTQYF
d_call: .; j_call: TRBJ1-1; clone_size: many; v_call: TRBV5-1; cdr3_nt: TGCGCCAGCAGCTTGGTGGGGTATCAAGCTTTCTTT; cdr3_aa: CASSLVGYQAFF
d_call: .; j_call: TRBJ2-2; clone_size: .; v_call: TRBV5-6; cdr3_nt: TGTGCCAGCAGCGATGGGAGTCGGGAGCTGTTTTTT; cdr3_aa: CASSDGSRELFF
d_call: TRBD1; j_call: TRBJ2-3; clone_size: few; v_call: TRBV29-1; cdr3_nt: TGCAGCGTTGAAGATGGACAGGCGGATACGCAGTATTTT; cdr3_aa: CSVEDGQADTQYF
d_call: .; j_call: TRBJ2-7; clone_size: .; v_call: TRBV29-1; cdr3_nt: TGCAGCGTTGCGGACGGTGAGCAGTACTTC; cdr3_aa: CSVADGEQYF
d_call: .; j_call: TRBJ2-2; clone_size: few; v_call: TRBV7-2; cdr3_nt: TGTGCCAGCAGCTTAGGGCAGGTCCCCGGGGAGCTGTTTTTT; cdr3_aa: CASSLGQVPGELFF
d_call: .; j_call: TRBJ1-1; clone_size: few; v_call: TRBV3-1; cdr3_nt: TGTGCCAGCAGCCACGACGGGGGTAGAGAAACGGCTTTCTTT; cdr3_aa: CASSHDGGRETAFF
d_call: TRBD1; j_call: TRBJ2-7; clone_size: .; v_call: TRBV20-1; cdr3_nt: TGCAGTGTCGGGACAGGACCCTACGAGCAGTACTTC; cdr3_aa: CSVGTGPYEQYF
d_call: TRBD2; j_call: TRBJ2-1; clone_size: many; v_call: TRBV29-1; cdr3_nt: TGCAGCGTTGCTAGCGGGGGGGCCCTAAGTGAGCAGTTCTTC; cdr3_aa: CSVASGGALSEQFF
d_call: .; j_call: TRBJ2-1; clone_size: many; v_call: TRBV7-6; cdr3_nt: TGTGCCAGCAGCTTAGCCCCAGAGGGGGATGAGCAGTTCTTC; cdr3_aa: CASSLAPEGDEQFF
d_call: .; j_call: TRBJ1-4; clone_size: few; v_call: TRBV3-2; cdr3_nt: TGTGCCAGCAGCCAATTGAGGACCAAAAATGAAAAACTGTTTTTT; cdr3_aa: CASSQLRTKNEKLFF
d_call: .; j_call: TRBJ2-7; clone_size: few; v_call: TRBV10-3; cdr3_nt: TGTGCCATCAGTGAAGAAGACAGGAGCTACTACGAGCAGTACTTC; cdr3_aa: CAISEEDRSYYEQYF
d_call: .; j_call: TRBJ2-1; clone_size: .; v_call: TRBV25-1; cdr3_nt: TGTGCCAGCAGTGTACGCGGGCCTGCCTACAATGAGCAGTTCTTC; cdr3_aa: CASSVRGPAYNEQFF
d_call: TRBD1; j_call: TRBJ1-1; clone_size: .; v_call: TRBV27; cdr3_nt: TGTGCCAGCAGTATATCACAGGGGACTGAAGCTTTCTTT; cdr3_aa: CASSISQGTEAFF
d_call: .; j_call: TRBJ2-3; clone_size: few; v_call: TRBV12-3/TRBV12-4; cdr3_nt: TGTGCCAGCAGTTTAGTAACAGGTGCCACAGATACGCAGTATTTT; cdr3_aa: CASSLVTGATDTQYF
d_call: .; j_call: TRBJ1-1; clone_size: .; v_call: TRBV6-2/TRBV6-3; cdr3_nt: TGTGCCAGCAGTTCAAACAGGTTCTCATTAACTGAAGCTTTCTTT; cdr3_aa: CASSSNRFSLTEAFF
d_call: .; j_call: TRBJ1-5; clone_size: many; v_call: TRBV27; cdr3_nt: TGTGCCAGCAGCCTAGACAGGATGGATCAGCCCCAGCATTTT; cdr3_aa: CASSLDRMDQPQHF
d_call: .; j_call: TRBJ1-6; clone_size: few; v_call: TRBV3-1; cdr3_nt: TGTGCCAGCAGCCAAGAGCCCCAGGCCCTCTATAATTCACCCCTCCACTTT; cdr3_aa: CASSQEPQALYNSPLHF
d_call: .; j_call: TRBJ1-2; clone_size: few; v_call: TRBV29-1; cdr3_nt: TGCAGCGTTGAAGTCAGCCGTAACTATGGCTACACCTTC; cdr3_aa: CSVEVSRNYGYTF
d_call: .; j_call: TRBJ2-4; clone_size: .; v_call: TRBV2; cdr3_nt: TGTGCCAGCGTGCGCTCCGGACAGCGTAAAAACATTCAGTACTTC; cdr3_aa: CASVRSGQRKNIQYF
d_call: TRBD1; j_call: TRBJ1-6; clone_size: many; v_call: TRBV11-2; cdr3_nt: TGTGCCAGCAGCTTAAAGGGACCCCCGGGGAGGGGGCTTGGTAATTCACCCCTCCACTTT; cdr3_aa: CASSLKGPPGRGLGNSPLHF
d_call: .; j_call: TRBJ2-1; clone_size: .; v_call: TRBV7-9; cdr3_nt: TGTGCCAGCAGCTTAGTAGGGGCCCCTTACAATGAGCAGTTCTTC; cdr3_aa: CASSLVGAPYNEQFF
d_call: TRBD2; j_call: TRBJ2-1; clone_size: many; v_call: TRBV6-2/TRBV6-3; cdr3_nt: TGTGCCAGCAGTTTCCCCGCTGGGGAGGGAAATGAGCAGTTCTTC; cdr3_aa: CASSFPAGEGNEQFF
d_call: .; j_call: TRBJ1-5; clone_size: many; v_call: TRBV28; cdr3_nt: TGTGCCAGCAGCCCCGGATCGGGGGAAGGCAATCAGCCCCAGCATTTT; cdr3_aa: CASSPGSGEGNQPQHF
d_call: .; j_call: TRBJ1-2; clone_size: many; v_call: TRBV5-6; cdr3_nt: TGTGCCAGCAGCTGGACAGATCGAGAGTATGGCTACACCTTC; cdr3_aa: CASSWTDREYGYTF
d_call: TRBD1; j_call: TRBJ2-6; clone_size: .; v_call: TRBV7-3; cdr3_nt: TGTGCCAGCAGCTTAAGATCAGGGGGCTTTAGTGGGGCCAACGTCCTGACTTTC; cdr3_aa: CASSLRSGGFSGANVLTF
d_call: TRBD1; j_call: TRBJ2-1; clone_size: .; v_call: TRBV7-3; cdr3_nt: TGTGCCAGCAGCTGGGGACAGGGGATAGTTGATGAGCAGTTCTTC; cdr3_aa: CASSWGQGIVDEQFF
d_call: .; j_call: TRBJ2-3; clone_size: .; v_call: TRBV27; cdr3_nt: TGTGCCAGCAGTTATGTGGTTGGAGATACGCAGTATTTT; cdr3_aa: CASSYVVGDTQYF
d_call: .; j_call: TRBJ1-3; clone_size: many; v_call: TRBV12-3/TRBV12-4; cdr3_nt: TGTGCCAGCAGTTTCGGCAGGGGCGGTGGAAACACCATATATTTT; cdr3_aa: CASSFGRGGGNTIYF